This paragraph reports one TCR beta chain. Its antigen is undetermined. The donors (healthy individuals) were bone marrow donors. Per the germline V gene, CDR1 is MNHEY and CDR2 is SMNVEV (reference sequence). This CDR3 contains 14 residues. Trimming pared 2 bases from V and 5 bases from J, leaving 12 bases between. The sample originates from a study of cytomegalovirus exposure and HLA in healthy donors. Notes on the study in general: No immune exposure information besides CMV serostatus was available. Associated with cytomegalovirus, according to the listing, were fewer than 200 TCR beta chains.

Researchers ran the PCR with 60 Vbeta and 13 Jbeta primers. The protocol was immunoSEQ multiplex PCR, while the TCRdb copy is restricted to in-frame clones and leaves out a portion. The repertoire holds 210,000 or so clones, with 77% as singletons. This clonotype was sampled from a woman between 55 and 75 years old in good health and CMV-seropositive. Sequenced input: PBMCs. This rearrangement joins TRBV27 to TRBJ1-1, with a tentative D call TRBD1 (6 bases). CDR3 sequence: CASSLNREGTEAFF. The CDR3 nucleotides are TGTGCCAGCAGTTTAAACAGGGAGGGGACTGAAGCTTTCTTT.